Listed below are T cell receptor beta chains from one sample, sequenced in a study of cytomegalovirus exposure and HLA in healthy donors. Libraries were prepared by immunoSEQ multiplex PCR; TCRdb keeps only in-frame clonotypes and omits some of them. The sample yields 99,000 or so clones, about 80% seen once. The sample consisted of PBMCs. These receptors originate from a male donor in good health and CMV-seropositive. The CDR3 runs from the conserved cysteine through the conserved F or W. The order of the fields is D gene, clone size, V gene, CDR3 length, J gene, CDR3 DNA, CDR3 protein. D genes are given only for firm matches. Rows give clone size only sometimes, using once, few, many, or a class for an expanded clone.

TRBD1	-	TRBV11-3	14	TRBJ1-1	TGTGCCAGCAGAAATGACAGGGGGCGGATTGAAGCTTTCTTT	CASRNDRGRIEAFF
-	few	TRBV10-1	17	TRBJ2-1	TGCGCCAGCAGTGAGTCAGAGGGCCTGATCTCCTACAATGAGCAGTTCTTC	CASSESEGLISYNEQFF
TRBD1	-	TRBV9	14	TRBJ2-5	TGTGCCAGCAGCCCAGGGACAGATCAAGAGACCCAGTACTTC	CASSPGTDQETQYF
-	few	TRBV10-1	14	TRBJ1-1	TGCGCCAGCAGTGAGTCAGGAGGGGTCACTGAAGCTTTCTTT	CASSESGGVTEAFF
-	-	TRBV5-1	14	TRBJ1-2	TGCGCCAGCAGCTTGAAGGAGGGTGGCTATGGCTACACCTTC	CASSLKEGGYGYTF
-	-	TRBV30	13	TRBJ2-3	TGTGCCTGGAGTGACAGTAGCACAGATACGCAGTATTTT	CAWSDSSTDTQYF
-	few	TRBV5-1	14	TRBJ2-5	TGCGCCAGCAGTAGAACCAACCCGGGGGAGACCCAGTACTTC	CASSRTNPGETQYF
TRBD1	-	TRBV7-9	16	TRBJ1-4	TGTGCCAGCAGCTCAATTACACCGACAGGGAGCGAAAAACTGTTTTTT	CASSSITPTGSEKLFF
-	-	TRBV19	18	TRBJ1-1	TGTGCCAGTAGTATTCAGCAGCCAGGGGTTGTATTCATGGCTGAAGCTTTCTTT	CASSIQQPGVVFMAEAFF
-	few	TRBV6-5	13	TRBJ1-1	TGTGCCAGCAGTTACTCCGGGTTGAGGGAAGCTTTCTTT	CASSYSGLREAFF
TRBD2	-	TRBV9	15	TRBJ2-1	TGTGCCAGCAGCGTGGCGGGGGGACCCTACAATGAGCAGTTCTTC	CASSVAGGPYNEQFF
TRBD1	-	TRBV4-2	16	TRBJ2-1	TGTGCCAGCAGCCTTAGGGACAGGGGGGCCAACAATGAGCAGTTCTTC	CASSLRDRGANNEQFF
-	-	TRBV6-4	14	TRBJ1-1	TGTGCCAGCAGTCCCAGCCGGGGGAACACTGAAGCTTTCTTT	CASSPSRGNTEAFF
-	-	TRBV7-2	14	TRBJ1-5	TGTGCCAGCAGCCTCGAAGCAGGGGTTGCCCTGCAGCATTTT	CASSLEAGVALQHF
TRBD2	-	TRBV4-2	15	TRBJ2-1	TGTGCCAGCAGCCTCTCCCGCGGGGGCTACAATGAGCAGTTCTTC	CASSLSRGGYNEQFF
TRBD2	few	TRBV19	16	TRBJ2-1	TGTGCCAGTAGTATGGAGGCTAGCGGGGTATTCAATGAGCAGTTCTTC	CASSMEASGVFNEQFF
-	once	TRBV14	14	TRBJ2-1	TGTGCCAGCACCGAGTCCCTCTCCTACAATGAGCAGTTCTTC	CASTESLSYNEQFF
-	-	TRBV6-5	15	TRBJ2-6	TGTGCCAGCAGTCCAGTCAGCTCTGGGGCCAACGTCCTGACTTTC	CASSPVSSGANVLTF
-	-	TRBV6-1	12	TRBJ1-2	TGTGCCAGCAGTGACAGGGGCTATGGCTACACCTTC	CASSDRGYGYTF
-	-	TRBV27	12	TRBJ2-7	TGTGCCAGCAGTTTTACAGGGACCGAGCAGTACTTC	CASSFTGTEQYF
TRBD1	-	TRBV13	15	TRBJ1-6	TGTGCCAGCAGCTTAAGACAGGGAAATGGGTCACCCCTCCACTTT	CASSLRQGNGSPLHF
TRBD1	-	TRBV27	14	TRBJ2-7	TGTGCCAGCAGTTTGGACAGGAGCTCCTACGAGCAGTACTTC	CASSLDRSSYEQYF
TRBD1	-	TRBV2	14	TRBJ2-2	TGTGCCAGCGGTCGGACAGGGGCCACCGGGGAGCTGTTTTTT	CASGRTGATGELFF
TRBD2	-	TRBV10-1	16	TRBJ2-1	TGCGCCAGCAGTGGTGGGTCGGGCGGGGGGGCCAATGAGCAGTTCTTC	CASSGGSGGGANEQFF
TRBD1	-	TRBV5-6	17	TRBJ2-7	TGTGCCAGCAGCTTGGATGGCTGGGACAGTATCACCTACGAGCAGTACTTC	CASSLDGWDSITYEQYF
-	once	TRBV7-9	15	TRBJ2-3	TGTGCCAGCAGCTTAGTAATAGCTAGCACAGATACGCAGTATTTT	CASSLVIASTDTQYF
-	-	TRBV10-3	14	TRBJ2-2	TGTGCCATCAGTGAGCCCCGGAGCGGCGGGGAGCTGTTTTTT	CAISEPRSGGELFF